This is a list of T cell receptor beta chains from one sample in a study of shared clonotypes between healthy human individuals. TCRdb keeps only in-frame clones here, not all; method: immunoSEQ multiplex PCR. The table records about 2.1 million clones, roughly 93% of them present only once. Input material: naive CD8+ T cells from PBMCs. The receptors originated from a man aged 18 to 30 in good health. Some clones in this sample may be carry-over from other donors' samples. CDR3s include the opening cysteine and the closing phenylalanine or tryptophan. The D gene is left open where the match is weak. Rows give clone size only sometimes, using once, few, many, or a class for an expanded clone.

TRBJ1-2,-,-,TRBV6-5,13,TGTGCCAGCAGTTACTCTGACTACTATGGCTACACCTTC,CASSYSDYYGYTF
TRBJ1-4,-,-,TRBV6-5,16,TGTGCCAGCAGTTACCGTTCGGAGCCGGGAGGGGAAAAACTGTTTTTT,CASSYRSEPGGEKLFF
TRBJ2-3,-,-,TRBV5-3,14,TGTGCCAGAAGCTTGCGCAGGGGAGAAGATACGCAGTATTTT,CARSLRRGEDTQYF
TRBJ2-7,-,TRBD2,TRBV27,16,TGTGCCAGCAGCCTTGGACTAGCGGGAAGGCCTGGCGAGCAGTACTTC,CASSLGLAGRPGEQYF
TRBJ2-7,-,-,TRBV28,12,TGTGCCAGCAGCCTCGACGGCTACGAGCAGTACTTC,CASSLDGYEQYF
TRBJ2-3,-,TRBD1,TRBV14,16,TGTGCCAGCAGCCCTCTCCGGGACAGGCCCCCAGATACGCAGTATTTT,CASSPLRDRPPDTQYF
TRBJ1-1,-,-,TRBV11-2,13,TGTGCCAGCAGCACGGGGTCCGGGACAGAAGCTTTCTTT,CASSTGSGTEAFF
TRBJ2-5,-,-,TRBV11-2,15,TGTGCCAGCAGCTTAGAGTGGGGTTTGGGGAAGACCCAGTACTTC,CASSLEWGLGKTQYF
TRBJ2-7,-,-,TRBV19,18,TGTGCCAGTAGTAGCCGGGACAGGGTACTAGCGGCTCCCTGGGAGCAGTACTTC,CASSSRDRVLAAPWEQYF
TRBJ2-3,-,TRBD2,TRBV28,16,TGTGCCAGCAGCAACCCCCAACTAGCGGGGGAGGATACGCAGTATTTT,CASSNPQLAGEDTQYF
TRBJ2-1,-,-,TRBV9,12,TGTGCCAGCAGTTCGAATTACAATGAGCAGTTCTTC,CASSSNYNEQFF
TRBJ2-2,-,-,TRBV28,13,TGTGCCAGCAGTTTGTGGGGCACCGGGGAGCTGTTTTTT,CASSLWGTGELFF
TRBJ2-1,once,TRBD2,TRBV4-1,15,TGCGCCAGCAGCCCGCGCGTCGGACTAGCGGGAGAACCCTTCTTC,CASSPRVGLAGEPFF
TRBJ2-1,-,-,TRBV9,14,TGTGCCAGCAGCGTAGTTCGCTCCTACAATGAGCAGTTCTTC,CASSVVRSYNEQFF
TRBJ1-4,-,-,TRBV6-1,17,TGTGCCAGCAGTGAAGCGTCCGGGGCCCGGAAAAATGAAAAACTGTTTTTT,CASSEASGARKNEKLFF
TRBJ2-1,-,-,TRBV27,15,TGTGCCAGCAGTTTGTCGGGGTCGACCTACAATGAGCAGTTCTTC,CASSLSGSTYNEQFF
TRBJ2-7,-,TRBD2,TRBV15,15,TGTGCCACCAGTCCGGGACTAGCGGCCTCCTACGAGCAGTACTTC,CATSPGLAASYEQYF
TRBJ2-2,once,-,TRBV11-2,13,TGTGCCAGCAGCTTAGATCCCTCCGGGGAGCTGTTTTTT,CASSLDPSGELFF
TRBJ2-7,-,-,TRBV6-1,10,TGTTCCAGCCAAAATCGAGAGGAGTACTTC,CSSQNREEYF
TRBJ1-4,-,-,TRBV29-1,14,TGCAGCGTTGTAGGGACGGTTAGTAGGGAAAAACTGTTTTTT,CSVVGTVSREKLFF
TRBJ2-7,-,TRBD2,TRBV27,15,TGTGCCAGCAGGGCCAGTCTAGCGGGTTCCTACGAGCAGTACTTC,CASRASLAGSYEQYF
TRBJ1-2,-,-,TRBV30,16,TGTGCCTGGAGTGTACTGGGGCGGTTAGCTAACTATGGCTACACCTTC,CAWSVLGRLANYGYTF
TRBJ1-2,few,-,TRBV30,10,TGTGCCACTGGGGGTTTGGGCTACACCTTC,CATGGLGYTF
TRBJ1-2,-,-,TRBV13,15,TGTGCCAGCAGCGGCACAGGGTGGGGAAACTATGGCTACACCTTC,CASSGTGWGNYGYTF
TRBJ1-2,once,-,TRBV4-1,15,TGCGCCAGCAGCCCCAAGACTGCAGAGACCTATGGCTACACCTTC,CASSPKTAETYGYTF
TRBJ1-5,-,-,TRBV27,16,TGTGCCAGCAGTGCCCTCCGGGAGGAGAGCAATCAGCCCCAGCATTTT,CASSALREESNQPQHF
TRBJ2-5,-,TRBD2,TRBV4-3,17,TGCGCCAGCAGCCAAGTCCTACCTAGCGGGTACCAAGAGACCCAGTACTTC,CASSQVLPSGYQETQYF
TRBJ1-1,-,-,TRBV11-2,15,TGTGCCAGCAGCTTAGTTCAGGGTAGGAACACTGAAGCTTTCTTT,CASSLVQGRNTEAFF
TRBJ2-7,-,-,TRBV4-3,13,TGCGCCAGCAGCCAAGATCGCGCCTACGAGCAGTACTTC,CASSQDRAYEQYF
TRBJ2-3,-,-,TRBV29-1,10,TGCAGCGCAAACGCGGATACGCAGTATTTT,CSANADTQYF
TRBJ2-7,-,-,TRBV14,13,TGTGCCAGCAGCCGGGGGGCAAGATACGAGCAGTACTTC,CASSRGARYEQYF
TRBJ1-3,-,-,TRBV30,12,TGTGCCTGGAGTGTAACCCAAAACACCATATATTTT,CAWSVTQNTIYF
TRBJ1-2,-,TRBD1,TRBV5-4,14,TGTGCCAGCAAGGGCGACAGGGCTAACTATGGCTACACCTTC,CASKGDRANYGYTF
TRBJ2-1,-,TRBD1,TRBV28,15,TGTGCCAGCAGCCGCCTCGACAGGGTTCTTCATGAGCAGTTCTTC,CASSRLDRVLHEQFF